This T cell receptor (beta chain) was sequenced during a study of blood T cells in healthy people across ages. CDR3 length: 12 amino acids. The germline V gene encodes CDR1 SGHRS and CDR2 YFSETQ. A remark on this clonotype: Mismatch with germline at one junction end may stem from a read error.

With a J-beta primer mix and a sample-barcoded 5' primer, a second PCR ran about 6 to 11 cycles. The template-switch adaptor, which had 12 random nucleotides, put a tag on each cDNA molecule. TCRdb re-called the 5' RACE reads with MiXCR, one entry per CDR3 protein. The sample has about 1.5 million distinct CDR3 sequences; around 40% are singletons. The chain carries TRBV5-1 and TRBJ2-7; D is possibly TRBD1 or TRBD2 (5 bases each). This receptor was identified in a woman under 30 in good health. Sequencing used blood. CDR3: CSSSPGTDEQYF. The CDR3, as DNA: TGCTCCAGCAGCCCTGGGACCGACGAGCAGTACTTC. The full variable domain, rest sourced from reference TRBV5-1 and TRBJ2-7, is KAGVTQTPRYLIKTRGQQVTLSCSPISGHRSVSWYQQTPGQGLQFLFEYFSETQRNKGNFPGRFSGRQFSNSRSEMNVSTLELGDSALYLCSSSPGTDEQYFGPGTRLTVT.